Shown below are 23 T cell receptor beta chains from a single sample sequenced in a study of blood T cell repertoires in COVID-19. The assay was immunoSEQ multiplex PCR, and TCRdb's table has in-frame clones only and misses some. The data contain under 300,000 clones, roughly 82% of them seen just once; the ten biggest clones take up under 5.5%. The source material was peripheral blood. These receptors originate from a woman at least 80 years old with active or convalescent COVID-19.

As to this clone: Other DNA sequences of this sample code for an identical CDR3. The chain links TRBV18 to TRBJ1-5; D is ambiguous. Per germline, CDR1 KGHSH and CDR2 LQKENI. This CDR3 region has 15 residues. V was shortened by 2 bases and J by 0 bases, with 8 bases between the two germline ends. DNA of the CDR3: TGTGCCAGCTCACCAAGGAGGTATAGCAATCAGCCCCAGCATTTT. Protein: CASSPRRYSNQPQHF.

The V call is TRBV28, the J call TRBJ1-5, with D maybe TRBD1 (6 bases). V was pared by 6 bases and J by 6 bases, with 18 bases between. Per germline, CDR1 MDHEN and CDR2 SYDVKM. The CDR3 runs 15 residues. CDR3 DNA: TGTGCCAGCAGAACAGGGATGGGCGTCTCTCAGCCCCAGCATTTT. Residues: CASRTGMGVSQPQHF.

The V call is TRBV24-1, the J call TRBJ1-4; 11 bases line up with TRBD1. The CDR3 covers 20 residues. V was clipped by 3 bases and J by 0 bases; unmatched bases: 11. Germline lookup yields CDR1 KGHDR and CDR2 SFDVKD. CDR3 residues: CATSDGTGGFSRPTNEKLFF. CDR3 in DNA: TGTGCCACCAGTGATGGGACAGGGGGTTTTTCCCGACCAACTAATGAAAAACTGTTTTTT.

This clone appeared a single time. The gene calls are TRBV19 and TRBJ2-4; 9 nucleotides line up with TRBD1. Germline values: CDR1 LNHDA, CDR2 SQIVND (reference sequence). V gave up 5 bases and J gave up 9 bases; unmatched junction bases: 8. The CDR3 length is 14 residues. In DNA form, the CDR3 reads TGTGCCAGTAGTCCGACAGGGGGAGAGGCCATTCAGTACTTC. It yields the protein CASSPTGGEAIQYF.

The CDR3 DNA follows: TGCGCCAGCAGCCCACGACAGGGGACAAACACCATATATTTT. Protein product: CASSPRQGTNTIYF. The chain links TRBV5-1 to TRBJ1-3; the match to TRBD1 covers 8 bases. CDR3 length equals 14 residues. V gave up 4 bases and J gave up 6 bases; unmatched junction bases: 6. Germline V gives CDR1 SGHRS, CDR2 YFSETQ.

This clone was counted a few times. This rearrangement joins TRBV7-9 to TRBJ1-3; D unclear. Germline lookup yields CDR1 SEHNR and CDR2 FQNEAQ (reference sequence). This CDR3 comprises 15 residues. Trimming removed 5 bases at V and 2 bases at J, with 13 bases between. CDR3 nucleotide sequence: TGTGCCAGCAGCCGAGGCGGGCGGCCTGGAAACACCATATATTTT. It yields the protein CASSRGGRPGNTIYF.

The chain uses TRBV28 and TRBJ2-1, with 8 bases aligning to TRBD2. V lost 8 bases, J lost 4 bases, and 10 bases stayed unmatched. The germline V gene encodes CDR1 MDHEN and CDR2 SYDVKM. This CDR3 is built from 15 residues. The CDR3 nucleotides read TGTGCCAGCCGACCGGGGGGCGGGAGGTACAATGAGCAGTTCTTC. As protein: CASRPGGGRYNEQFF.

The chain joins TRBV5-5 to TRBJ2-5, with D possibly TRBD1 on 6 matching bases. From germline, CDR1 is SGHKS and CDR2 YYEKEE (reference sequence). The V end lost 1 base, the J end lost 4 bases, and 14 bases lay between the germline ends. The CDR3 sequence is 15 residues long. CDR3: CASSLTTGLLETQYF. CDR3 nucleotide sequence: TGTGCCAGCAGCTTGACGACAGGCCTATTAGAGACCCAGTACTTC.

The V and J genes are TRBV7-2 and TRBJ1-2, with D unresolved. Germline CDR1 is SGHTA and CDR2 is FQGNSA. V gave up 1 base and J gave up 3 bases, with 9 bases separating them. The CDR3 spans 14 residues. DNA for the CDR3: TGTGCCAGCAGCTTAGTTGGGCAAGACTATGGCTACACCTTC. It yields the protein CASSLVGQDYGYTF.

The chain is built from TRBV5-1 and TRBJ2-1; 9 bases are shared with TRBD1. The germline V gene has CDR1 SGHRS and CDR2 YFSETQ. The CDR3 sequence is 16 residues long. J was trimmed by 5 bases and V by 0 bases; bases with no gene match: 6. As DNA, the CDR3 is TGCGCCAGCAGCTTGGGTCCGACAGGGGGGGACAATGAGCAGTTCTTC. This codes for CASSLGPTGGDNEQFF. The variable domain in full, with the rest retrieved from reference TRBV5-1 and TRBJ2-1, is KAGVTQTPRYLIKTRGQQVTLSCSPISGHRSVSWYQQTPGQGLQFLFEYFSETQRNKGNFPGRFSGRQFSNSRSEMNVSTLELGDSALYLCASSLGPTGGDNEQFFGPGTRLTVL.

The CDR3 nucleotides read TGCGCCAGCAGCTTGGCCCCTAATCAGCCCCAGCATTTT. Its translation: CASSLAPNQPQHF. V usage is TRBV5-1 and J usage is TRBJ1-5; no clear D. Trimming shortened V by 0 bases and J by 4 bases, and 5 bases separated the two germline ends. This CDR3 is built from 13 residues. Germline V gene lookup returns CDR1 SGHRS and CDR2 YFSETQ.

J is TRBJ1-3 and V is TRBV28; 7 bases line up with TRBD1. V trimming: 5 bases; J trimming: 4 bases; junction bases outside the gene matches: 8. CDR1 is MDHEN and CDR2 is SYDVKM in the germline V gene. The CDR3 contains 15 residues. Here the CDR3 DNA reads TGTGCCAGCAGTACCATGACAGGGTTGGGAAACACCATATATTTT. Protein sequence: CASSTMTGLGNTIYF.

This rearrangement joins TRBV15 to TRBJ1-1; TRBD1 is a possible D gene (6 bases). The V and J ends lost 0 bases and 11 bases respectively, with 13 bases between them. Germline V lookup: CDR1 LNHNV, CDR2 YYDKDF (reference sequence). The CDR3 covers 13 residues. DNA for the CDR3: TGTGCCACCAGCAGAGATTGGGACACCCCGGCTTTCTTT. Its protein product is CATSRDWDTPAFF.

CDR3 sequence: CASSLPTSGELFF. Written as DNA, the CDR3 is TGTGCCAGCAGTTTACCGACTAGCGGGGAGCTGTTTTTT. V is TRBV28 and J is TRBJ2-2, with D perhaps matching TRBD2 (6 bases). Germline V gene sequence: CDR1 MDHEN, CDR2 SYDVKM. This CDR3 region has 13 residues. Trimming took 2 bases from V and 7 from J, leaving 8 bases between them.

The chain joins TRBV19 to TRBJ1-1; TRBD1 is a possible D gene (5 bases). Germline V lookup: CDR1 LNHDA, CDR2 SQIVND (reference sequence). The CDR3 is made up of 13 amino acids. The ends were cut back, 4 bases at V and 1 base at J, with 7 bases in the middle. The CDR3 DNA is TGTGCCAGTAGTACCAGGGAGAACACTGAAGCTTTCTTT. Its translation: CASSTRENTEAFF.

The rearrangement uses TRBV19 and TRBJ1-2; possibly TRBD1 for D (5 bases). V was clipped by 3 bases and J by 4 bases, with 9 bases between them. The CDR3 loop spans 13 amino acids. The germline CDR1 and CDR2 sequences are LNHDA and SQIVND (reference sequence). In nucleotides, the CDR3 is TGTGCCAGTAGTATCGGGACTACCTATGGCTACACCTTC. Its translation: CASSIGTTYGYTF.

CDR3 nucleotide sequence: TGTGCCACCGCAGACAGGGATAATTCACCCCTCCACTTT. Its translation: CATADRDNSPLHF. V and J are TRBV24-1 and TRBJ1-6; 7 nucleotides line up with TRBD1. Germline V gives CDR1 KGHDR, CDR2 SFDVKD. The CDR3 is 13 residues long. The trim removed 9 bases at V and 5 bases at J, leaving 3 bases unmatched.

CDR3 coding DNA: TGTGCCAGCAGTTTATATACCACAATGACAGGTGGTAACTATGGCTACACCTTC. Amino acid sequence: CASSLYTTMTGGNYGYTF. The V and J genes are TRBV28 and TRBJ1-2; perhaps TRBD1 as D (6 bases). The germline V gene has CDR1 MDHEN and CDR2 SYDVKM. This CDR3 has 18 amino acids. V was clipped by 1 base and J by 1 base, with 19 bases between them.

The rearrangement uses TRBV10-2 and TRBJ1-3; TRBD1 matches 7 bases. The CDR3 length is 14 residues. The trim removed 6 bases at V and 4 bases at J, leaving 6 bases unmatched. Germline-derived CDR1 and CDR2 are WSHSY and SAAADI. The chain's CDR3 is CASSRQGLGNTIYF. The CDR3 DNA reads TGCGCCAGCAGCAGACAGGGCTTGGGAAACACCATATATTTT.

This chain connects TRBV18 to TRBJ2-1; the match to TRBD1 covers 7 bases. V trimming: 1 base; J trimming: 7 bases; junction bases outside the gene matches: 10. The germline gives CDR1 KGHSH, CDR2 LQKENI. This CDR3 is 16 amino acids long. The CDR3 loop reads CASSPLKGAVGNEQFF. CDR3 nucleotide sequence: TGTGCCAGCTCACCACTTAAGGGGGCCGTAGGGAATGAGCAGTTCTTC.

V gene TRBV5-1 combines with J gene TRBJ1-2; D gene uncertain. CDR1 and CDR2 from the germline V gene are SGHRS and YFSETQ. V lost 0 bases, J lost 1 base, and 7 bases lay in between. The CDR3 contains 14 residues. CDR3 DNA sequence: TGCGCCAGCAGCTTGGACGGTCGTAACTATGGCTACACCTTC. Translation: CASSLDGRNYGYTF.

As to this clone: This CDR3 is also generated by other DNA sequences in the sample. DNA of the CDR3: TGTGCCAGCAGCTTAGCGGGAGGCACAGATACGCAGTATTTT. Its protein is CASSLAGGTDTQYF. The chain links TRBV7-2 to TRBJ2-3; weak D call: TRBD2 (5 bases). This CDR3 contains 14 residues. Looked up from germline, CDR1 is SGHTA and CDR2 is FQGNSA. The V end lost 0 bases, the J end lost 1 base, and 5 bases lay between the germline ends.

The rearrangement links TRBV29-1 to TRBJ2-7; possible D gene TRBD1, 6 bases. V was cut by 7 bases and J by 6 bases, with 22 bases left in between. The germline V gene has CDR1 SQVTM and CDR2 ANQGSEA. CDR3 length: 14 amino acids. The CDR3 sequence is CSACKDRVLGEQYF. CDR3 DNA sequence: TGCAGCGCCTGCAAGGACAGAGTATTAGGCGAGCAGTACTTC.